These 24 T cell receptor beta chains were sequenced from one sample in a study of blood T cells in healthy people across ages. The authors ran a second PCR of 7 to 11 cycles using a sample-barcoded 5' primer and a J-beta primer mix. TCRdb analysed the 5' RACE reads with MiXCR anew, one entry per CDR3 protein. The data hold 890,000 or so distinct CDR3 sequences, with roughly 60% observed a single time. The sample taken for sequencing was blood. Receptor source: a man aged 30 to 39 in good health.

This chain uses TRBV4-3 with TRBJ1-2; no clear D. V lost 4 bases and J 6 bases, leaving 15 bases between the germline ends. The CDR3 contains 14 residues. Per the germline V gene, CDR1 is LGHNA and CDR2 is YSLEER. Here the CDR3 reads CASSPVTPSDGYTF. In DNA form, the CDR3 reads TGCGCCAGCAGCCCGGTGACCCCAAGCGATGGCTACACCTTC.

The V and J genes are TRBV10-3 and TRBJ2-1; 11 nucleotides agree with TRBD1. The DNA end lines up better with TRBJ2-7; the J call may be wrong. Germline lookup yields CDR1 ENHRY and CDR2 SYGVKD. CDR3 length: 14 residues. As DNA, the CDR3 is TGTGCCATCAGCCCGGGACAGGGGGACAATGAGCAGTACTTC. Translated: CAISPGQGDNEQYF.

Concerning this clonotype: At one end the junction does not follow the germline gene, possibly because of a read error. The rearrangement joins TRBV5-1 to TRBJ2-7; 10 bases agree with TRBD2. This CDR3 region has 15 residues. Germline CDR1 is SGHRS and CDR2 is YFSETQ. The CDR3: CVSSSLSGGTYEQYF. The CDR3 DNA follows: TGCGTCAGCAGCTCCCTTAGCGGGGGGACCTACGAGCAGTACTTC. Full variable domain (missing parts from reference TRBV5-1 and TRBJ2-7): KAGVTQTPRYLIKTRGQQVTLSCSPISGHRSVSWYQQTPGQGLQFLFEYFSETQRNKGNFPGRFSGRQFSNSRSEMNVSTLELGDSALYLCVSSSLSGGTYEQYFGPGTRLTVT.

The rearrangement joins TRBV28 to TRBJ2-7; 8 nucleotides line up with TRBD1. The CDR3 contains 16 residues. CDR1 and CDR2 from the germline V gene are MDHEN and SYDVKM. The V and J ends lost 3 bases and 6 bases, in that order; junction bases with no gene match: 13. CDR3 sequence reads: CASSFFRVDREREQYF. The CDR3 nucleotides read TGTGCCAGCAGTTTTTTTCGGGTGGACAGGGAACGCGAGCAGTACTTC.

The gene calls are TRBV29-1 and TRBJ2-3; 12 bases agree with TRBD2. The CDR3 length is 17 residues. Trimming removed 2 bases from V and 2 bases from J; junction bases left unmatched: 8. In germline, CDR1 is SQVTM, CDR2 ANQGSEA. This CDR3 reads CSVEPRTSGDNTDTQYF. CDR3 nucleotides: TGCAGCGTTGAACCTCGGACTAGCGGGGATAACACAGATACGCAGTATTTT.

This chain links TRBV11-2 with TRBJ2-2; no reliable D call. The CDR3 contains 16 residues. Germline loops: CDR1 SGHAT, CDR2 FQNNGV. V lost 5 bases, J lost 6 bases, and 19 bases lay in between. This chain's CDR3 is CASSRFPEPRPGELFF. In DNA form, the CDR3 reads TGTGCCAGCAGCCGGTTTCCGGAGCCCAGGCCCGGGGAGCTGTTTTTT. Full variable domain (outside the CDR3, taken from reference TRBV11-2 and TRBJ2-2): EAGVAQSPRYKIIEKRQSVAFWCNPISGHATLYWYQQILGQGPKLLIQFQNNGVVDDSQLPKDRFSAERLKGVDSTLKIQPAKLEDSAVYLCASSRFPEPRPGELFFGEGSRLTVL.

The CDR3 region has the DNA TGTGCCAGCAGTGTTCGTGGACAGCCCTCCGAGCAGTACTTC. Protein: CASSVRGQPSEQYF. The chain couples TRBV28 to TRBJ2-7, with TRBD1 as a possible D gene (6 bases). The germline V gene has CDR1 MDHEN and CDR2 SYDVKM. V lost 5 bases and J lost 6, with 17 bases in between. The length of the CDR3 is 14 residues.

The V call is TRBV5-1, the J call TRBJ1-6; perhaps TRBD1 as D (6 bases). In germline, CDR1 is SGHRS, CDR2 YFSETQ. V lost 0 bases to trimming and J lost 7 bases, with 8 bases between them. The CDR3 has 14 residues. This CDR3 is CASSLGDTNSPLHF. For the CDR3, the DNA is TGCGCCAGCAGCTTGGGGGACACCAATTCACCCCTCCACTTT.

This clonotype was seen a few times. The J gene is TRBJ1-6, the V gene TRBV5-1; 8 nucleotides match TRBD1. The germline V gene encodes CDR1 SGHRS and CDR2 YFSETQ. After removal of 4 bases from V and 10 bases from J, the junction contained 7 bases not matched to a gene. This CDR3 region has 14 residues. CDR3 in DNA: TGCGCCAGCAGCGAACAGGGGGGTTTGTCACCCCTCCACTTT. This sequence encodes CASSEQGGLSPLHF.

The rearrangement joins TRBV7-3 to TRBJ2-1, with 16 bases that match TRBD2. V lost 7 bases, J lost 9 bases, and 6 bases stayed unmatched. Germline V gene sequence: CDR1 SGHTA, CDR2 FQGTGA. This CDR3 contains 15 residues. CDR3 sequence reads: CASNKGLAGGPEQFF. CDR3 DNA: TGTGCCAGCAACAAGGGACTAGCGGGGGGGCCTGAGCAGTTCTTC.

This sequence joins TRBV7-2 and TRBJ2-1, with D perhaps TRBD2 (5 bases). Germline V CDR1 and CDR2: SGHTA, FQGNSA. Trimming left V 1 base short and J 10 bases short, with 23 bases between. The CDR3 length is 17 residues. The CDR3 nucleotides read TGTGCCAGCAGCTTAGGGTGGGAGTTATTGGTGGGATGGGAGCAGTTCTTC. It codes for CASSLGWELLVGWEQFF. The entire variable domain, with the rest obtained from reference TRBV7-2 and TRBJ2-1, is as follows: GAGVSQSPSNKVTEKGKDVELRCDPISGHTALYWYRQSLGQGLEFLIYFQGNSAPDKSGLPSDRFSAERTGGSVSTLTIQRTQQEDSAVYLCASSLGWELLVGWEQFFGPGTRLTVL.

This chain connects TRBV7-9 to TRBJ2-6; D remains ambiguous. Germline values: CDR1 SEHNR, CDR2 FQNEAQ (reference sequence). The CDR3 sequence is 15 residues long. Trimming took 5 bases from V and 1 from J, leaving 9 bases between them. The CDR3 sequence: CASSPRLSGANVLTF. The CDR3 DNA sequence: TGTGCCAGCAGCCCACGACTGTCTGGGGCCAACGTCCTGACTTTC.

J is TRBJ2-1 and V is TRBV3-1; 9 nucleotides line up with TRBD2. CDR1 LGHDT and CDR2 YNNKEL come from the germline V gene (reference sequence). CDR3 length: 17 amino acids. The V gene end was trimmed by 4 bases and the J gene end by 9 bases; junction bases not matched to a gene: 16. The CDR3 sequence: CASSPLGDRGGALEQFF. The CDR3 DNA sequence: TGTGCCAGCAGCCCCCTAGGGGACCGCGGGGGGGCGCTTGAGCAGTTCTTC.

This clonotype appeared a single time. This CDR3 is CASSLRIGRLAGGPNNEQFF. As DNA, the CDR3 is TGTGCCAGCAGCTTAAGGATCGGTCGGCTAGCGGGGGGCCCCAACAATGAGCAGTTCTTC. This chain joins TRBV7-8 and TRBJ2-1, with 11 bases aligning to TRBD2. V trimming: 2 bases; J trimming: 5 bases; junction bases outside the gene matches: 17. Germline CDR1 and CDR2: SGHVS and FQNEAQ. The length of the CDR3 is 20 residues. Full variable domain (missing parts from reference TRBV7-8 and TRBJ2-1): GAGVSQSPRYKVAKRGQDVALRCDPISGHVSLFWYQQALGQGPEFLTYFQNEAQLDKSGLPSDRFFAERPEGSVSTLKIQRTQQEDSAVYLCASSLRIGRLAGGPNNEQFFGPGTRLTVL.

This sequence joins TRBV11-2 and TRBJ2-5; D tentatively fits TRBD1 or TRBD2 (7 bases each). The CDR3 is made up of 11 amino acids. V shed 8 bases and J shed 11 bases, with 15 bases lying between them. Germline assignment: CDR1 SGHAT and CDR2 FQNNGV. CDR3 residues: CASGRGGEQYF. In DNA form, the CDR3 reads TGTGCCAGCGGCAGGGGGGGAGAGCAGTACTTC. Based on the CDR3 plus reference TRBV11-2 and TRBJ2-5, the full variable domain is EAGVAQSPRYKIIEKRQSVAFWCNPISGHATLYWYQQILGQGPKLLIQFQNNGVVDDSQLPKDRFSAERLKGVDSTLKIQPAKLEDSAVYLCASGRGGEQYFGPGTRLLVL.

The genes are TRBV2 and TRBJ2-5; D is ambiguous. The CDR3 runs 13 residues. Germline lookup yields CDR1 SNHLY and CDR2 FYNNEI. The V and J ends lost 6 bases and 2 bases respectively, with 10 bases between them. The CDR3 here is CASSNGVQETQYF. The CDR3 DNA reads as TGTGCCAGCAGCAACGGCGTTCAAGAGACCCAGTACTTC. The whole variable domain, remainder taken from reference TRBV2 and TRBJ2-5, is EPEVTQTPSHQVTQMGQEVILRCVPISNHLYFYWYRQILGQKVEFLVSFYNNEISEKSEIFDDQFSVERPDGSNFTLKIRSTKLEDSAMYFCASSNGVQETQYFGPGTRLLVL.

This clonotype was observed a handful of times. The V and J genes are TRBV7-2 and TRBJ1-1; TRBD1 is a possible D gene (5 bases). V was trimmed by 5 bases and J by 1 base, leaving 17 bases between them. The CDR3 is 16 residues long. Germline V lookup: CDR1 SGHTA, CDR2 FQGNSA. This CDR3 reads CASSDRQSRWNTEAFF. DNA for the CDR3: TGTGCCAGCAGCGATAGACAGAGCCGTTGGAACACTGAAGCTTTCTTT.

The chain couples TRBV6-5 to TRBJ2-3, with 7 bases that match TRBD1. The CDR3 length is 13 residues. Trimming took 6 bases from V and 6 from J; bases not matched to a gene: 6. In germline, CDR1 is MNHEY, CDR2 SVGAGI. CDR3 sequence reads: CASSWSTGDTQYF. The CDR3 DNA reads as TGTGCCAGCAGCTGGTCGACAGGGGATACGCAGTATTTT.

V is TRBV28 and J is TRBJ2-3; maybe TRBD2 (5 bases). This CDR3 has 12 amino acids. The V and J ends lost 2 bases and 10 bases respectively, with 10 bases between them. CDR1 is MDHEN, CDR2 SYDVKM, per germline. CDR3 amino acids: CASSLHLAAQYF. CDR3 nucleotide sequence: TGTGCCAGCAGTTTACATCTAGCTGCGCAGTATTTT.

The rearrangement links TRBV2 to TRBJ2-1, with TRBD2 identical over 8 bases. This CDR3 has 13 amino acids. V shed 9 bases and J 0 bases; nucleotides not matched to a gene: 1. Germline V gene data show CDR1 as SNHLY and CDR2 as FYNNEI. This CDR3 is CARGTSSYNEQFF. Here the CDR3 DNA reads TGTGCCAGGGGGACTAGCTCCTACAATGAGCAGTTCTTC.

This clonotype was recorded only once. The chain couples TRBV3-1 to TRBJ2-2; D gene uncertain. Trimming took off 0 bases at V and 6 bases at J, with 14 bases between the two ends. CDR1 is LGHDT and CDR2 is YNNKEL in the germline V gene (reference sequence). The CDR3 spans 16 residues. This chain's CDR3 is CASSQDRGPLAGELFF. CDR3 bases: TGTGCCAGCAGCCAAGATAGAGGCCCATTGGCCGGGGAGCTGTTTTTT. The whole variable domain, filled in from reference TRBV3-1 and TRBJ2-2, reads DTAVSQTPKYLVTQMGNDKSIKCEQNLGHDTMYWYKQDSKKFLKIMFSYNNKELIINETVPNRFSPKSPDKAHLNLHINSLELGDSAVYFCASSQDRGPLAGELFFGEGSRLTVL.

The chain links TRBV10-3 to TRBJ1-2; 8 bases are shared with TRBD1. CDR3 length: 15 residues. The germline CDR1 and CDR2 sequences are ENHRY and SYGVKD. Trimming removed 7 bases from V and 5 bases from J; junction bases left unmatched: 12. CDR3 nucleotide sequence: TGTGCCATCAACATCGGACAGGGCGGAAGGTATGGCTACACCTTC. It specifies CAINIGQGGRYGYTF.

V gene TRBV27 combines with J gene TRBJ1-2; D is possibly TRBD1 (5 bases). V gave up 4 bases and J gave up 13 bases, with 22 bases separating them. The V gene's germline CDR1 is MNHEY and CDR2 SMNVEV (reference sequence). This CDR3 comprises 14 residues. This CDR3 reads CASSSLLGHLRRTF. CDR3 nucleotide sequence: TGTGCCAGCAGTTCTCTCCTGGGGCATCTTCGGCGCACCTTC.

The chain employs TRBV25-1 and TRBJ2-7; a possible D gene is TRBD1 (6 bases). Germline-derived CDR1 and CDR2 are MGHDK and SYGVNS. Trimming took off 4 bases at V and 2 bases at J, with 9 bases between the two ends. The CDR3 spans 13 residues. CDR3 region: CASSVTGAYEQYF. The CDR3 bases are TGTGCCAGCAGTGTGACAGGTGCCTACGAGCAGTACTTC.